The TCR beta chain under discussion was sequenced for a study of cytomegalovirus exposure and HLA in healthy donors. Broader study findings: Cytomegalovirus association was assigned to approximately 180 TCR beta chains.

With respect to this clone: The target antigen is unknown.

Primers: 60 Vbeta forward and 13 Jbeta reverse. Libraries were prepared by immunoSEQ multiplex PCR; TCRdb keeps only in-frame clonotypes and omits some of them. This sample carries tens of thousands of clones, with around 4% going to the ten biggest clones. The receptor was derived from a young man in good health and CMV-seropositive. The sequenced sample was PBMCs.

The CDR3 DNA reads as TGTGCCATTGAGCCCGACTGGACAGGGGGCTTAGTGAACACTGAAGCTTTCTTT. It yields the protein CAIEPDWTGGLVNTEAFF. This chain links TRBV2 with TRBJ1-1; TRBD1 aligns across 11 bases. V lost 10 bases, J lost 0 bases, and 16 bases stayed unmatched. CDR3 size: 18 residues. The germline V gene has CDR1 SNHLY and CDR2 FYNNEI. Variable domain in full (rest from reference TRBV2 and TRBJ1-1): EPEVTQTPSHQVTQMGQEVILRCVPISNHLYFYWYRQILGQKVEFLVSFYNNEISEKSEIFDDQFSVERPDGSNFTLKIRSTKLEDSAMYFCAIEPDWTGGLVNTEAFFGQGTRLTVV.